This T cell receptor beta chain was sequenced in a study of T cell changes during pregnancy in multiple sclerosis. The CDR3 sequence is 15 residues long. Trimming removed 0 bases from V and 4 bases from J, with 9 bases in between. Germline V gene lookup returns CDR1 SGHVS and CDR2 FNYEAQ. Only in-frame clones appear in the TCRdb table, and some are missing; sequencing was by immunoSEQ multiplex PCR. The table records about 35,000 clones, roughly 89% of them present only once. The receptor was derived from a female donor with multiple sclerosis, enrolled in a pregnancy study. J is TRBJ1-4 and V is TRBV7-6; maybe TRBD1 (6 bases). The sequencing here drew on CD8+ T cells from peripheral blood mononuclear cells, taken in the third trimester of pregnancy. The CDR3, as DNA: TGTGCCAGCAGCTTAGCGGGGGACATTAATGAAAAACTGTTTTTT. This codes for CASSLAGDINEKLFF.